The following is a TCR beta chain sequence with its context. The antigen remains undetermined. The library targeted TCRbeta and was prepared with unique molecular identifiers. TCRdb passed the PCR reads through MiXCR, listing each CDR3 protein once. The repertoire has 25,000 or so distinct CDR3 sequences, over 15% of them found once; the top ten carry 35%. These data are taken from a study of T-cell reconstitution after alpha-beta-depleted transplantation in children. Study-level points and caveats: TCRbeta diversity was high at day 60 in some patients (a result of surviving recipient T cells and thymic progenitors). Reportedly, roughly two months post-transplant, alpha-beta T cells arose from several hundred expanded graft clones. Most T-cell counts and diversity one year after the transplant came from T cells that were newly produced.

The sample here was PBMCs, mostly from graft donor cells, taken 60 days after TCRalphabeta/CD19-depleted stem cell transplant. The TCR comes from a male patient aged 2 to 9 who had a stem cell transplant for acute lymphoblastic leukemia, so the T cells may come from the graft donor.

The CDR3 sequence: CATSDISGAPNTGELFF. As DNA, the CDR3 is TGTGCCACCAGTGACATTTCAGGGGCACCGAACACCGGGGAGCTGTTTTTT. This chain connects TRBV24-1 to TRBJ2-2; tentative D call: TRBD1 (6 bases). The CDR3 totals 17 residues. Germline-derived CDR1 and CDR2 are KGHDR and SFDVKD. V was clipped by 4 bases and J by 0 bases, with 14 bases between them.